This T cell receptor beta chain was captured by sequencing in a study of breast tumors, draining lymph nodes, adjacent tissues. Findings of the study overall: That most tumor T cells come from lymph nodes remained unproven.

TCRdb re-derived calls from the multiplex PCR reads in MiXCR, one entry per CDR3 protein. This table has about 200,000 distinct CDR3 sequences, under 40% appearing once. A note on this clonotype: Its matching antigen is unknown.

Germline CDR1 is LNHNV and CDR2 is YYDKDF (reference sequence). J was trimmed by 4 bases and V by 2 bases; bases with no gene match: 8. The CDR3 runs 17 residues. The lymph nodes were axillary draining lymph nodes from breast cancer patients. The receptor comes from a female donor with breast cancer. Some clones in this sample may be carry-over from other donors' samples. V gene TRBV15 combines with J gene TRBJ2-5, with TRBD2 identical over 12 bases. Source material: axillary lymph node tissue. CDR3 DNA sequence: TGTGCCACCAGCAGAACCGGACTAGCGGGATTGGCAGAGACCCAGTACTTC. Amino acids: CATSRTGLAGLAETQYF.